The present T cell receptor (beta chain) was sequenced within a study of radiotherapy plus CTLA-4 blockade in lung cancer. Enrolled patients, whose metastatic non-small-cell lung cancer was chemo-refractory, received focal radiation plus CTLA-4 blockade with ipilimumab. After removal of 0 bases from V and 7 bases from J, the junction contained 6 bases not matched to a gene. Germline CDR1 is SGHTA and CDR2 is FQGNSA. The CDR3 runs 17 residues. Generated by immunoSEQ multiplex PCR, the TCRdb table keeps only in-frame clones and is missing some. The table includes some 110,000 clones, approximately 77% detected once.

The source was peripheral blood, collected from a patient treated with radiotherapy plus ipilimumab. The V and J genes are TRBV7-2 and TRBJ1-6; 10 nucleotides align to TRBD1. The receptor's source is a human donor with non-small cell lung cancer that progressed on radiotherapy plus ipilimumab. Some clones in this sample may be carry-over from other donors' samples. CDR3 in amino acids: CASSLADRGGENSPLHF. In DNA, the CDR3 is TGTGCCAGCAGCTTAGCGGACAGGGGGGGAGAAAATTCACCCCTCCACTTT. The variable domain in full, completed from reference TRBV7-2 and TRBJ1-6, reads GAGVSQSPSNKVTEKGKDVELRCDPISGHTALYWYRQSLGQGLEFLIYFQGNSAPDKSGLPSDRFSAERTGGSVSTLTIQRTQQEDSAVYLCASSLADRGGENSPLHFGNGTRLTVT.